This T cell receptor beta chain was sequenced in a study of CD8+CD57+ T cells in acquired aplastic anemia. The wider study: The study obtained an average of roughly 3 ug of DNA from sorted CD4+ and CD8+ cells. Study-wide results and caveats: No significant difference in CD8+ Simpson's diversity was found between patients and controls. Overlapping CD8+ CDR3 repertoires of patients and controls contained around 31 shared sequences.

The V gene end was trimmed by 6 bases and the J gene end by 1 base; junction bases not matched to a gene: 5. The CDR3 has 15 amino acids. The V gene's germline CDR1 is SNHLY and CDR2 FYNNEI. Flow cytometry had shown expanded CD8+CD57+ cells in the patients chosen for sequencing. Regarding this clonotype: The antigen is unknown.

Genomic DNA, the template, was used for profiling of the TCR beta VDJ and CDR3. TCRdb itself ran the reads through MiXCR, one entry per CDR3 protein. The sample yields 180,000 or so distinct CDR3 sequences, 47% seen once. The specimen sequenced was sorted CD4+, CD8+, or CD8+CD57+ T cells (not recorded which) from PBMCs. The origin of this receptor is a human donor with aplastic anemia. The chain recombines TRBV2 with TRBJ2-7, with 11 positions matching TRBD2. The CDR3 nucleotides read TGTGCCAGCAGCGGAACTAGCGGGAGTTCCTACGAGCAGTACTTC. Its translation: CASSGTSGSSYEQYF. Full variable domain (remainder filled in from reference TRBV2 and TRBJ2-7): EPEVTQTPSHQVTQMGQEVILRCVPISNHLYFYWYRQILGQKVEFLVSFYNNEISEKSEIFDDQFSVERPDGSNFTLKIRSTKLEDSAMYFCASSGTSGSSYEQYFGPGTRLTVT.